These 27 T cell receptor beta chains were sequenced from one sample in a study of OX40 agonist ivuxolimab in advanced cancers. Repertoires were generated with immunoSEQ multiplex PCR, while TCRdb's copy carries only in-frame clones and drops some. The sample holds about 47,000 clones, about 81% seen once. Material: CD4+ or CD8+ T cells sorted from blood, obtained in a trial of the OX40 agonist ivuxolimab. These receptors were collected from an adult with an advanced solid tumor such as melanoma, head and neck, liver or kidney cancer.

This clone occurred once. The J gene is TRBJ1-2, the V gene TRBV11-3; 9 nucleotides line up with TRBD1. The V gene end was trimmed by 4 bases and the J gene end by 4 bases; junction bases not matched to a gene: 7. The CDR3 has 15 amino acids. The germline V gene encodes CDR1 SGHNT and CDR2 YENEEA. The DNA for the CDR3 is TGTGCCAGCAGCTCTGCTCCGGGACAGGGCTATGGCTACACCTTC. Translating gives CASSSAPGQGYGYTF.

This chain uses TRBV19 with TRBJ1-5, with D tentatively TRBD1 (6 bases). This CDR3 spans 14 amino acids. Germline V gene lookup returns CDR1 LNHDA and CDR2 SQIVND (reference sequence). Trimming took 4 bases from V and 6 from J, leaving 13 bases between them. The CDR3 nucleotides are TGTGCCAGTAGTAGCGGCCCACAGGGTCAGCCCCAGCATTTT. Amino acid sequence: CASSSGPQGQPQHF.

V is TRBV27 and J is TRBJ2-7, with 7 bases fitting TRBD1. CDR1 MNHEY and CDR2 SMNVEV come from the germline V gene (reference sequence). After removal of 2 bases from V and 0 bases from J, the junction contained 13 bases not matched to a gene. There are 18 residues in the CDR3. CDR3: CASSLIVTGNQISYEQYF. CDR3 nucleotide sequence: TGTGCCAGCAGTTTAATAGTGACAGGGAATCAAATCTCCTACGAGCAGTACTTC.

The CDR3 DNA is TGTGCCAGCCCCCGTCCTGCTCCGGAAGAGACCCAGTACTTC. Translated: CASPRPAPEETQYF. The rearrangement links TRBV6-1 to TRBJ2-5; no reliable D call. Trimming left V 8 bases short and J 3 bases short, with 16 bases between. The CDR3 consists of 14 residues. Germline V gives CDR1 MNHNS, CDR2 SASEGT.

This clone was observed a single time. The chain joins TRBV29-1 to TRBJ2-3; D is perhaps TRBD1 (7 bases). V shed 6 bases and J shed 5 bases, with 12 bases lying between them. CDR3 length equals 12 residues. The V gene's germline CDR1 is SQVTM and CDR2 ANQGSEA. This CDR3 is CSVGQGGDTQYF. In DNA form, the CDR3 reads TGCAGCGTCGGGCAGGGGGGAGATACGCAGTATTTT.

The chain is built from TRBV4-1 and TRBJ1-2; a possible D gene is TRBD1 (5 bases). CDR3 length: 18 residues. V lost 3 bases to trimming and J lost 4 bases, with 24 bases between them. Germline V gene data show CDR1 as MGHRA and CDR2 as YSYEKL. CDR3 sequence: CASSHGHDPSFVLYGYTF. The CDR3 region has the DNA TGCGCCAGCAGCCACGGACACGACCCGTCATTTGTTCTCTATGGCTACACCTTC.

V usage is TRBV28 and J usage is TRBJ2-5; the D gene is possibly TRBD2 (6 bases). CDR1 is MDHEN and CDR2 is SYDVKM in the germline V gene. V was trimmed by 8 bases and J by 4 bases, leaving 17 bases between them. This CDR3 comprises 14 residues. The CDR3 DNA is TGTGCCAGCGCCCATTACGGGGAGGCAGAGACCCAGTACTTC. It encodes CASAHYGEAETQYF.

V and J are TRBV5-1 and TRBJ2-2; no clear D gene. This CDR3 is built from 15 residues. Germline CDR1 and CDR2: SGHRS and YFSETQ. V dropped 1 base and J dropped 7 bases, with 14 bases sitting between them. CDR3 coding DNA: TGCGCCAGCAGCTTGCGTCCAGGTACGGACGGGGAGCTGTTTTTT. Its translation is CASSLRPGTDGELFF.

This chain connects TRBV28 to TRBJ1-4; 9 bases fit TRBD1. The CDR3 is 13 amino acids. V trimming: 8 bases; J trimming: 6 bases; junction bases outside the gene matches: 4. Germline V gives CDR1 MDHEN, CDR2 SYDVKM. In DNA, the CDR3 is TGTGCCAGCGGGGGGACAGGGTATGAAAAACTGTTTTTT. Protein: CASGGTGYEKLFF.

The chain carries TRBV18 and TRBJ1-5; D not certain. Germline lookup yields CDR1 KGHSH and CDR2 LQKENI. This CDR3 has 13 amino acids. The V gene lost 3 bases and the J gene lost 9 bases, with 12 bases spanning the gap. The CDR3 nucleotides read TGTGCCAGCTCACCTACCCCATCTAGGCCCCAGCATTTT. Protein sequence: CASSPTPSRPQHF.

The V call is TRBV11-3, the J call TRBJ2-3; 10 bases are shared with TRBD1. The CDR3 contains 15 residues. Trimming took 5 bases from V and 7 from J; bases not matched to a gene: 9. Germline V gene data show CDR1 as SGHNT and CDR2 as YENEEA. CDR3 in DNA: TGTGCCAGCAGCCAAGGACAGGGGGTTAGTAATACGCAGTATTTT. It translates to CASSQGQGVSNTQYF.

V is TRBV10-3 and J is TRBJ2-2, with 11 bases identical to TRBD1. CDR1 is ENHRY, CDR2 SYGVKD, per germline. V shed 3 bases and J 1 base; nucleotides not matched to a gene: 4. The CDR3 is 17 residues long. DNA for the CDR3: TGTGCCATCAGTGACCGGACAGGGGGCGAGAACACCGGGGAGCTGTTTTTT. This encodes CAISDRTGGENTGELFF.

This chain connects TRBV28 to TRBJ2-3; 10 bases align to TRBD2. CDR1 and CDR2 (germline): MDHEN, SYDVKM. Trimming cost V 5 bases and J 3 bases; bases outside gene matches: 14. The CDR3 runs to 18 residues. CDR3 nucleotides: TGTGCCAGCAGTCGAATAAAGAGCGGGAGGGCCGGGACAGATACGCAGTATTTT. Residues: CASSRIKSGRAGTDTQYF.

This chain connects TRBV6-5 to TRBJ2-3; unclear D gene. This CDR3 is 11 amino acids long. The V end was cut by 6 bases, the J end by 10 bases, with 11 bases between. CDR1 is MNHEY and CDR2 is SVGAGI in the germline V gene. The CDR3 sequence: CASRLHYAQYF. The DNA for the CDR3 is TGTGCCAGCAGGCTTCACTACGCGCAGTATTTT.

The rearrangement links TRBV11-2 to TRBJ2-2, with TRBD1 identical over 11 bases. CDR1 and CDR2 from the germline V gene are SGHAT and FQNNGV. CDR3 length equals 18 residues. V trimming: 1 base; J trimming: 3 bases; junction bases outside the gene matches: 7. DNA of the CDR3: TGTGCCAGCAGCTTAGGGGACAGGGGGACCCGTGACACCGGGGAGCTGTTTTTT. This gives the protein CASSLGDRGTRDTGELFF. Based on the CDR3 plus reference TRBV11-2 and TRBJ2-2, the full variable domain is EAGVAQSPRYKIIEKRQSVAFWCNPISGHATLYWYQQILGQGPKLLIQFQNNGVVDDSQLPKDRFSAERLKGVDSTLKIQPAKLEDSAVYLCASSLGDRGTRDTGELFFGEGSRLTVL.

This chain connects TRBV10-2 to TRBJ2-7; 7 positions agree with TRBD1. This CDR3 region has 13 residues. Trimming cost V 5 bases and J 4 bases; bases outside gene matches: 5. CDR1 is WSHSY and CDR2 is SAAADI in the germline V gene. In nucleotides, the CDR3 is TGCGCCAGCAGTAACAGGGGCAAATACGAGCAGTACTTC. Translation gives CASSNRGKYEQYF.

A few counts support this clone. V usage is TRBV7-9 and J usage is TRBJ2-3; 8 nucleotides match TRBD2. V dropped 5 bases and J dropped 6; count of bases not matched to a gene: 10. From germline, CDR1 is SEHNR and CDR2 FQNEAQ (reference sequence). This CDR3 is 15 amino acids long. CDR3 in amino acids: CASSLSTSARDTQYF. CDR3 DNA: TGTGCCAGCAGCCTTTCGACTAGCGCGAGGGATACGCAGTATTTT.

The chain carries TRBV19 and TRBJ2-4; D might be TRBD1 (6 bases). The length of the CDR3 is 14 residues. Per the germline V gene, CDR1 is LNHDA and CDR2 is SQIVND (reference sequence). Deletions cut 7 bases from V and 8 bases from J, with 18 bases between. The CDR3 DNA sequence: TGTGCCAGTACCCCAACAGGGCTCAGGGACATTCAGTACTTC. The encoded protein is CASTPTGLRDIQYF.

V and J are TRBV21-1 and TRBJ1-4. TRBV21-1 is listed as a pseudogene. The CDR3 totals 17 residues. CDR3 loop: CASSKEGQILIGEKLFF. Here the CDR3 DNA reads TGTGCCAGCAGCAAAGAGGGTCAGATTTTAATCGGGGAAAAACTGTTTTTT.

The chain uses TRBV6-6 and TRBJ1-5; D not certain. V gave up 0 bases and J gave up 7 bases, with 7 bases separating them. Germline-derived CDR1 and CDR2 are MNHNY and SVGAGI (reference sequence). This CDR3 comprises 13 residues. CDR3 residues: CASSYSIAQPQHF. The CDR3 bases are TGTGCCAGCAGTTACTCGATTGCGCAGCCCCAGCATTTT.

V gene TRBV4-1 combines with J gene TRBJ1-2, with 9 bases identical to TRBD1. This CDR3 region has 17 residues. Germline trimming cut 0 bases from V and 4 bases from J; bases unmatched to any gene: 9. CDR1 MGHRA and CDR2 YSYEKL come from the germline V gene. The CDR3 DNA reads TGCGCCAGCAGCCAAGATCAGGGGACAGGGAATCGCTATGGCTACACCTTC. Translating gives CASSQDQGTGNRYGYTF.

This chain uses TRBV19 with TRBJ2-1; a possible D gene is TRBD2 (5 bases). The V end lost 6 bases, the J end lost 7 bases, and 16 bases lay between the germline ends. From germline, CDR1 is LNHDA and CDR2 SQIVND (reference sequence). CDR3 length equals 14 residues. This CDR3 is CASRSGIGMNEQFF. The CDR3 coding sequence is TGTGCCAGTAGGTCCGGGATCGGGATGAATGAGCAGTTCTTC.

DNA for the CDR3: TGTGCCAGCAGCTTGGATGGCACCTACTATGGCTACACCTTC. This encodes CASSLDGTYYGYTF. The V and J genes are TRBV5-4 and TRBJ1-2; no clear D. The V gene lost 0 bases and the J gene lost 3 bases, with 9 bases spanning the gap. The CDR3 spans 14 residues. The germline V gene encodes CDR1 SGHNT and CDR2 YYREEE (reference sequence).

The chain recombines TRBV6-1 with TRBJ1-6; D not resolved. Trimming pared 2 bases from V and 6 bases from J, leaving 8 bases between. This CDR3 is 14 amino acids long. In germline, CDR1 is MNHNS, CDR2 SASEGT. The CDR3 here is CASSELTANSPLHF. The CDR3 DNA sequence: TGTGCCAGCAGTGAATTGACCGCTAATTCACCCCTCCACTTT.

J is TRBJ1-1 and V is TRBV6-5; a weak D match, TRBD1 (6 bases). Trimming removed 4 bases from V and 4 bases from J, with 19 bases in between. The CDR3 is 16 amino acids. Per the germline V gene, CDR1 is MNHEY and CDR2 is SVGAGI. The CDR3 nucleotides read TGTGCCAGCAGTTTATGGAGGTGGGGGCGAGGCACTGAAGCTTTCTTT. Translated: CASSLWRWGRGTEAFF.

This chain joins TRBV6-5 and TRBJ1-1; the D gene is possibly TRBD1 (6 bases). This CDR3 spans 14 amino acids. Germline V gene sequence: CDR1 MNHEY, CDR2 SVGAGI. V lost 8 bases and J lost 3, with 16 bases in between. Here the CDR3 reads CASGTSPRDTEAFF. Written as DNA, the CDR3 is TGTGCCAGCGGGACAAGTCCAAGGGACACTGAAGCTTTCTTT.

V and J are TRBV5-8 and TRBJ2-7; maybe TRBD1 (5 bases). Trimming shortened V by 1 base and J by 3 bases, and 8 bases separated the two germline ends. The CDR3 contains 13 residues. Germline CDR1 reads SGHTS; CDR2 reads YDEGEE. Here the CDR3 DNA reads TGTGCCAGCAGCTTGAACAGGAACTACGAGCAGTACTTC. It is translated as CASSLNRNYEQYF.